This entry lists 3 T cell receptor beta chains sequenced from one sample in a study of blood T cell repertoires in COVID-19. The method was immunoSEQ multiplex PCR; TCRdb's version includes in-frame clones alone and lacks a portion of them. The profile shows 240,000 or so clones, roughly 91% of them singletons. Sample: peripheral blood. All receptors derive from a woman in her forties who had recovered from COVID-19.

In this sample, this clone turned up once. The chain links TRBV19 to TRBJ2-4; 8 nucleotides line up with TRBD2. Germline V lookup: CDR1 LNHDA, CDR2 SQIVND (reference sequence). The length of the CDR3 is 11 residues. V shed 8 bases, J shed 6 bases, and the junction held 0 bases outside the gene matches. The CDR3 loop reads CASGTRNIQYF. CDR3 nucleotide sequence: TGTGCCAGTGGGACTAGAAACATTCAGTACTTC.

There are a few counts of this clone. The DNA of the CDR3 is TGTGCCAGCAGTTACTCGAGCCGGGACAGGGGGCCAGAGCAGTACGTC. Protein sequence: CASSYSSRDRGPEQYV. The V call is TRBV6-2 or TRBV6-3, the J call TRBJ2-7, with 12 positions matching TRBD1. The CDR3 extends over 16 amino acids. Unmatched junction bases numbered 7, after V lost 0 bases and J lost 7 bases. Germline CDR1 is MNHEY and CDR2 is SVGEGT.

The rearrangement joins TRBV3-1 (or the pseudogene TRBV3-2) to TRBJ1-1; TRBD1 agrees at 11 bases. The CDR3 runs 16 residues. Germline CDR1 LGHDT, CDR2 YNNKEL (reference sequence). V dropped 1 base and J dropped 4; count of bases not matched to a gene: 5. CDR3 in amino acids: CASSQGTGGLGTEAFF. CDR3 DNA sequence: TGTGCCAGCAGCCAAGGGACAGGGGGCTTGGGCACTGAAGCTTTCTTT.